This is a list of T cell receptor beta chains from one sample in a study of blood T cell repertoires in COVID-19. Profiling relied on immunoSEQ multiplex PCR, and the TCRdb table lists in-frame clones only, not all of them. The profile covers about 68,000 clones, with 90% to 95% appearing a single time and 7.3% taken by the ten largest. Specimen: peripheral blood. The receptors shown here come from a middle-aged man with COVID-19, enrolled during active disease. CDR3s include the opening cysteine and the closing phenylalanine or tryptophan. Each record gives: D gene, clone size, V gene, J gene, CDR3 DNA, CDR3 protein. A D gene is named only where the DNA matches it firmly. Clone size is shown for a subset of rows, as once, few, many or a class of expanded clone.

D: .; size: .; V: TRBV19; J: TRBJ1-5; DNA: TGTGCCAGTATGGGGGGGCAGTGGGGCTTTCAGCCCCAGCATTTT; CDR3: CASMGGQWGFQPQHF
D: TRBD2; size: .; V: TRBV6-5; J: TRBJ2-7; DNA: TGTGCCAGCAGCCCGGGGGGGGGTGGCGAGCAGTACTTC; CDR3: CASSPGGGGEQYF
D: TRBD2; size: .; V: TRBV7-3; J: TRBJ2-3; DNA: TGTGCCAGCAGCTTAGTAATGCTAGCGGGGATCACAGATACGCAGTATTTT; CDR3: CASSLVMLAGITDTQYF
D: TRBD1; size: .; V: TRBV29-1; J: TRBJ1-2; DNA: TGCAGCGTTGAAAGGGCAGGGGGCCGTGGCTACACCTTC; CDR3: CSVERAGGRGYTF
D: .; size: .; V: TRBV2; J: TRBJ2-1; DNA: TGTGCCAGCAGGCCCGTTGTCTTGAGGGGGAATGAGCAGTTCTTC; CDR3: CASRPVVLRGNEQFF
D: TRBD2; size: .; V: TRBV3-1/TRBV3-2; J: TRBJ2-3; DNA: TGTGCCAGCGCCCCCCAGCGGGGGGGCAGAGGCGCAGATACGCAGTATTTT; CDR3: CASAPQRGGRGADTQYF
D: .; size: .; V: TRBV1; J: TRBJ1-4; DNA: TGCACCAGCAGCCCTCGACAGGGGGCTGAAAAACTGTTTTTT; CDR3: CTSSPRQGAEKLFF
D: TRBD2; size: .; V: TRBV5-1; J: TRBJ2-2; DNA: TGCGCCAGCAGCCTCAGCGGGGGCGACTCGAACACCGGGGAGCTGTTTTTT; CDR3: CASSLSGGDSNTGELFF
D: TRBD1; size: .; V: TRBV25-1; J: TRBJ2-7; DNA: TGTGCCAGCAGTGAAACAGGGGGCCGATACGAGCAGTACTTC; CDR3: CASSETGGRYEQYF
D: TRBD1; size: .; V: TRBV11-1; J: TRBJ2-7; DNA: TGTGCCAGCAGCAAACGAGGGGGCTGGGCTAACGAGCAGTACTTC; CDR3: CASSKRGGWANEQYF
D: TRBD1; size: .; V: TRBV6-1; J: TRBJ2-7; DNA: TGTGCCAGCAGTGGACACTCGACAGGGCTCGGTAACGAGCAGTACTTC; CDR3: CASSGHSTGLGNEQYF
D: TRBD1; size: .; V: TRBV6-5; J: TRBJ1-2; DNA: TGTGCCAGCAGCAGGGACAGGAATGGCTACACCTTC; CDR3: CASSRDRNGYTF
D: .; size: .; V: TRBV18; J: TRBJ1-2; DNA: TGTGCCAGCTCACCAGGACAGCTAAACTATGGCTACACCTTC; CDR3: CASSPGQLNYGYTF
D: TRBD2; size: once; V: TRBV7-9; J: TRBJ2-1; DNA: TGTGCCAGCAGCTTATCTAGCGGGACCTACAATGAGCAGTTCTTC; CDR3: CASSLSSGTYNEQFF
D: TRBD1; size: .; V: TRBV19; J: TRBJ1-2; DNA: TGTGCCAACGACAGGGGAGGAATTAGTGGCTACACCTTC; CDR3: CANDRGGISGYTF
D: .; size: .; V: TRBV21-1; J: TRBJ1-5; DNA: TGTGCCAGCAGCAAAGAAGAGCACAGCAATCAGCCCCAGCATTTT; CDR3: CASSKEEHSNQPQHF
D: TRBD2; size: .; V: TRBV12-5; J: TRBJ2-7; DNA: TGTGCTAGTGGTTCTGGGACTAGCGGGGGGCCCTCCTACGAGCAGTACTTC; CDR3: CASGSGTSGGPSYEQYF
D: .; size: .; V: TRBV7-9; J: TRBJ1-2; DNA: TGTGCCAGCAGCTACACAGGAAACTATGGCTACACCTTC; CDR3: CASSYTGNYGYTF
D: TRBD2; size: .; V: TRBV7-9; J: TRBJ2-4; DNA: TGTGCCAGCAGCTCCCCGGGACTATTGAAAAACATTCAGTACTTC; CDR3: CASSSPGLLKNIQYF
D: .; size: .; V: TRBV21-1; J: TRBJ2-3; DNA: TGTGCCAGCCCAATTGGGGGGATATGTTGGACAGATACGCAGTATTTT; CDR3: CASPIGGICWTDTQYF
D: TRBD1; size: .; V: TRBV19; J: TRBJ1-5; DNA: TGTGCCAGTAGGGCCCGTGGAGGGGGCGCGGATCAGCCCCAGCATTTT; CDR3: CASRARGGGADQPQHF
D: TRBD1; size: .; V: TRBV4-2; J: TRBJ1-2; DNA: TGTGCCAGCAGCCAAGCCGGGACAGAAAACTATGGCTACACCTTC; CDR3: CASSQAGTENYGYTF
D: .; size: .; V: TRBV30; J: TRBJ2-3; DNA: TGTGCCTCCTCGGCGGGGCACTCTCCCACAGATACGCAGTATTTT; CDR3: CASSAGHSPTDTQYF
D: TRBD1; size: .; V: TRBV28; J: TRBJ1-2; DNA: TGTGCCAGCAGTTGGGGACAGAGCTATGGCTACACCTTC; CDR3: CASSWGQSYGYTF
D: TRBD2; size: once; V: TRBV11-2; J: TRBJ2-3; DNA: TGTGCCAGCAGCTCCCAACCGGGACTAGCGGGGGGAGATACGCAGTATTTT; CDR3: CASSSQPGLAGGDTQYF
D: .; size: .; V: TRBV12-3/TRBV12-4; J: TRBJ1-5; DNA: TGTGCCAGCTCAGGGGATAGCAATCAGCCCCAGCATTTT; CDR3: CASSGDSNQPQHF
D: .; size: .; V: TRBV19; J: TRBJ1-1; DNA: TGTGCCAGTAGTGTTCAGACAGGCTGGAGCACTGAAGCTTTCTTT; CDR3: CASSVQTGWSTEAFF
D: .; size: .; V: TRBV6-5; J: TRBJ1-2; DNA: TGTGCCAGCACCAGAGGCGGGGAATTTTATGGCTACACCTTC; CDR3: CASTRGGEFYGYTF
D: .; size: .; V: TRBV12-3/TRBV12-4; J: TRBJ1-6; DNA: TGTGCCAGCAGTTCATCCTTTCCTAGTCCCCTCCACTTT; CDR3: CASSSSFPSPLHF
D: .; size: .; V: TRBV11-2; J: TRBJ1-5; DNA: TGTGCCAGCAGCTTAGACAGGGGAAGGCATCAGCCCCAGCATTTT; CDR3: CASSLDRGRHQPQHF
D: .; size: .; V: TRBV30; J: TRBJ1-2; DNA: TGTGCCTGGAGTGTAACAGGCCACGGCTACACCTTC; CDR3: CAWSVTGHGYTF
D: .; size: .; V: TRBV7-9; J: TRBJ1-2; DNA: TGTGCCAGCAGCGAGATCGGGGGTGGCTACACCTTC; CDR3: CASSEIGGGYTF
D: .; size: few; V: TRBV30; J: TRBJ2-2; DNA: TGTGCCTGGAGTGGCCCCGGGGGGACAGGATACACCGGGGAGCTGTTTTTT; CDR3: CAWSGPGGTGYTGELFF
D: .; size: .; V: TRBV28; J: TRBJ1-3; DNA: TGTGCCAGCAGCCAGGATCTTGGGCCTGGAAACACCATATATTTT; CDR3: CASSQDLGPGNTIYF
D: TRBD1; size: .; V: TRBV30; J: TRBJ1-6; DNA: TGTGCCTGGAGTCCAGGGACAGGGGGGTATTCACCCCTCCACTTT; CDR3: CAWSPGTGGYSPLHF
D: .; size: .; V: TRBV30; J: TRBJ2-5; DNA: TGTGCCTGGAGTGTACAAAGTCCCCAAGAGACCCAGTACTTC; CDR3: CAWSVQSPQETQYF
D: TRBD1; size: .; V: TRBV3-1/TRBV3-2; J: TRBJ1-1; DNA: TGTGCCAGCAGCCAATGGGACAGGGTCACTGAAGCTTTCTTT; CDR3: CASSQWDRVTEAFF
D: TRBD1; size: .; V: TRBV10-3; J: TRBJ1-2; DNA: TGTGCCATCAGGGGACAGTTTAACTATGGCTACACCTTC; CDR3: CAIRGQFNYGYTF
D: .; size: .; V: TRBV5-1; J: TRBJ2-1; DNA: TGCGCCAGCAGCCAAATGGCCGCGGACATCCCCAGCAATGAGCAGTTCTTC; CDR3: CASSQMAADIPSNEQFF
D: TRBD2; size: .; V: TRBV2; J: TRBJ2-5; DNA: TGTGCCAGCAGTGAAGCTTATGATAGCGGGGGTCGGGAGACCCAGTACTTC; CDR3: CASSEAYDSGGRETQYF
D: TRBD1; size: .; V: TRBV5-1; J: TRBJ2-5; DNA: TGCGCCAGCAGCGTCGGACAGGGGGCAGGAGAGACCCAGTACTTC; CDR3: CASSVGQGAGETQYF
D: .; size: .; V: TRBV11-2; J: TRBJ2-7; DNA: TGTGCCAGCAGCTCGATCGACAGGAACTACTACGAGCAGTACTTC; CDR3: CASSSIDRNYYEQYF
D: TRBD1; size: .; V: TRBV19; J: TRBJ1-3; DNA: TGTGCCAGTGATCCGGGACAGGGAAGCGCTGGAAACACCATATATTTT; CDR3: CASDPGQGSAGNTIYF
D: .; size: .; V: TRBV28; J: TRBJ1-2; DNA: TGTGCCAGCAGTCTCCAGGGCTATGGCTACACCTTC; CDR3: CASSLQGYGYTF
D: .; size: .; V: TRBV9; J: TRBJ2-1; DNA: TGTGCCAGCAGCGTAGAAGTCACCCCAGGCAATGAGCAGTTCTTC; CDR3: CASSVEVTPGNEQFF
D: .; size: .; V: TRBV5-1; J: TRBJ2-3; DNA: TGCGCCAGCAGCCCCAACGTGGGGGGAGATACGCAGTATTTT; CDR3: CASSPNVGGDTQYF
D: .; size: .; V: TRBV7-3; J: TRBJ1-4; DNA: TGTGCCAGCAGCTTAATTCAGGAGACAGCAGATAATGAAAAACTGTTTTTT; CDR3: CASSLIQETADNEKLFF
D: TRBD2; size: .; V: TRBV18; J: TRBJ2-3; DNA: TGTGCCAGCTCGCTCATGACTAGCGGGGGGGCTGGCACAGATACGCAGTATTTT; CDR3: CASSLMTSGGAGTDTQYF
D: TRBD1; size: once; V: TRBV7-6; J: TRBJ2-7; DNA: TGTGCCAGCAGCTCCCGACAGGGCCACGCCGAGCAGTACTTC; CDR3: CASSSRQGHAEQYF
D: .; size: .; V: TRBV18; J: TRBJ2-5; DNA: TGTGCCAGCTCACCAAGGACGGGGCAAGAGACCCAGTACTTC; CDR3: CASSPRTGQETQYF
D: TRBD1; size: .; V: TRBV18; J: TRBJ1-5; DNA: TGTGCCAGCTCACCGCAGGGGGGCTATAGCAATCAGCCCCAGCATTTT; CDR3: CASSPQGGYSNQPQHF
D: .; size: .; V: TRBV30; J: TRBJ2-3; DNA: TGTGCCTGGAGTGCAGGGAACACAGATACGCAGTATTTT; CDR3: CAWSAGNTDTQYF
D: .; size: once; V: TRBV29-1; J: TRBJ2-3; DNA: TGCAGCGTCGACTCCCAGGGGACAGATACGCAGTATTTT; CDR3: CSVDSQGTDTQYF
D: .; size: .; V: TRBV10-3; J: TRBJ1-3; DNA: TGTGCCATCAGTGAGTCGACGGCGGGATTTGGAAACACCATATATTTT; CDR3: CAISESTAGFGNTIYF
D: .; size: once; V: TRBV5-1; J: TRBJ1-1; DNA: TGCGCCAGCAGCTTGGGTTTTGGGGCGGTGAACACTGAAGCTTTCTTT; CDR3: CASSLGFGAVNTEAFF
D: TRBD1; size: .; V: TRBV9; J: TRBJ2-6; DNA: TGTGCCAGCAGCGTAGGGGGGACAGCCTCTGGGGCCAACGTCCTGACTTTC; CDR3: CASSVGGTASGANVLTF
D: TRBD2; size: .; V: TRBV19; J: TRBJ2-5; DNA: TGTGCCAGTAGCAGTGAATACACTAGCGGCTACGGGACCCAGTACTTC; CDR3: CASSSEYTSGYGTQYF
D: TRBD1; size: .; V: TRBV19; J: TRBJ1-2; DNA: TGTGCCAGTAGTTCGGACAGGGTAGGCGGCTACACCTTC; CDR3: CASSSDRVGGYTF
D: TRBD2; size: .; V: TRBV5-1; J: TRBJ2-3; DNA: TGCGCCAGCAGCGGGGGGGACGCAGATACGCAGTATTTT; CDR3: CASSGGDADTQYF